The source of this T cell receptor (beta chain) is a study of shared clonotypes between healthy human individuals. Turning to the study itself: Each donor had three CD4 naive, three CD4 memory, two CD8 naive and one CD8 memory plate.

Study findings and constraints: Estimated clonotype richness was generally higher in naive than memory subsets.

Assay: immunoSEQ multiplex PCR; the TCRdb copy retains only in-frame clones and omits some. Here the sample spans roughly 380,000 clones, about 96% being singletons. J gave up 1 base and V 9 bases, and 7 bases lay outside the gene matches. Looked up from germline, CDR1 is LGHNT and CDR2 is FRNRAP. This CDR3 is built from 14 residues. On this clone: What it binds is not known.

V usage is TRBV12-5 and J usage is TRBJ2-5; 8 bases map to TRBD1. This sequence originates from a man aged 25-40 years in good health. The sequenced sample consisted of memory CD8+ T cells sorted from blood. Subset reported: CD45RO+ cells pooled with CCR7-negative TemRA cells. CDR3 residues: CASAGGTSQETQYF. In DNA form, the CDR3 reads TGTGCTAGCGCAGGGGGCACTAGCCAAGAGACCCAGTACTTC.